This is a list of T cell receptor beta chains from one sample in a study of blood T cells in healthy people across ages. TCRdb itself ran the 5' RACE reads through MiXCR, one entry per CDR3 protein. Among hundreds of thousands of distinct CDR3 sequences listed, nearly 60% were seen once. The specimen was blood. These receptors were collected from a man aged 25 to 40 in good health. The CDR3 runs from the conserved cysteine through the conserved F or W. A D gene is named only where the DNA matches it firmly. Clone size is not always given. Where it is, it says once, few, many or a class for expanded clones.

CDR3nt: TGCAGCGTATCCACAGGCAACAATCAGCCCCAGCATTTT
CDR3aa: CSVSTGNNQPQHF
abundance: .
j_gene: TRBJ1-5
d_gene: .
v_gene: TRBV29-1

CDR3nt: TGTGCCAGCAGCTCCACGTGGGGCCCCTACGAGCAGTACTTC
CDR3aa: CASSSTWGPYEQYF
abundance: few
j_gene: TRBJ2-7
d_gene: .
v_gene: TRBV13

CDR3nt: TGTGCCAGCAGCCAAGACAACCGGGACAGGCAGTTCTTC
CDR3aa: CASSQDNRDRQFF
abundance: .
j_gene: TRBJ2-1
d_gene: TRBD1
v_gene: TRBV4-2

CDR3nt: TGCAGCGTTGAGTGGAGGGACAATGAGCAGTTCTTC
CDR3aa: CSVEWRDNEQFF
abundance: few
j_gene: TRBJ2-1
d_gene: .
v_gene: TRBV29-1

CDR3nt: TGTGCCAGCAGTGAACTGTCACTCTACGAGCAGTACTTC
CDR3aa: CASSELSLYEQYF
abundance: .
j_gene: TRBJ2-7
d_gene: .
v_gene: TRBV6-1

CDR3nt: TGTGCCAGCTCACCCGCTTCTAACCTCCGGGCCACGAGCAATCAGCCCCAGCATTTT
CDR3aa: CASSPASNLRATSNQPQHF
abundance: .
j_gene: TRBJ1-5
d_gene: .
v_gene: TRBV18

CDR3nt: TGCGCCAGCAGCCAAGATAATACCGGGGGCACAGATACGCAGTATTTT
CDR3aa: CASSQDNTGGTDTQYF
abundance: few
j_gene: TRBJ2-3
d_gene: .
v_gene: TRBV4-3

CDR3nt: TGTGCCGGATGGGGGGCAGACCAAGAGACCCAGTACTTC
CDR3aa: CAGWGADQETQYF
abundance: .
j_gene: TRBJ2-5
d_gene: .
v_gene: TRBV9

CDR3nt: TGCGCCAGCAGCCGAGGAGTAGCGGGAGGGAGGAATGAGCAGTTCTTC
CDR3aa: CASSRGVAGGRNEQFF
abundance: .
j_gene: TRBJ2-1
d_gene: TRBD2
v_gene: TRBV4-3

CDR3nt: TGCAGTGCTAGAGAGACCGCTCGGAGCACAGATACGCAGTATTTT
CDR3aa: CSARETARSTDTQYF
abundance: .
j_gene: TRBJ2-3
d_gene: .
v_gene: TRBV20-1